This entry describes one T cell receptor (beta chain). The CDR3 is 16 residues long. With V trimmed by 2 bases and J by 3 bases, 3 bases remained unmatched. CDR1 and CDR2 from the germline V gene are MNHEY and SVGEGT. This sample was included in a study of blood T cell repertoires in COVID-19. Data came from immunoSEQ multiplex PCR; TCRdb stores just in-frame clones and leaves some out. The data show about 110,000 clones, about 90% seen once. What was sequenced was peripheral blood. The V and J genes are TRBV6-2 or TRBV6-3 and TRBJ2-6, with 8 bases matching TRBD1. The clonotype was recovered from a woman aged 25-40 years with acute or convalescent COVID-19. In DNA, the CDR3 is TGTGCCAGCAGTTACCAGGGGGCTATTGGGGCCAACGTCCTGACTTTC. Translated, it gives CASSYQGAIGANVLTF.